The clone carrying this TCR beta chain has a count of ten or more. TCRdb ran MiXCR on the RT-PCR reads and lists one entry per CDR3 protein. The sample lists approximately 720,000 distinct CDR3 sequences; approximately 15% were seen once. The CDR3 length is 14 residues. The V and J ends lost 1 base and 7 bases respectively, with 14 bases between them. Germline loops: CDR1 DFQATT, CDR2 SNEGSKA (reference sequence). Sequencing used memory CD4+ T cells from blood. V gene TRBV20-1 combines with J gene TRBJ1-5; a possible D gene is TRBD1 (5 bases). The sequence was obtained from a female donor in good health, serving as a healthy control. CDR3 amino acids: CSARGGNYDQPQHF. Written as DNA, the CDR3 is TGCAGTGCTAGAGGGGGGAACTACGACCAGCCCCAGCATTTT.